This T cell receptor beta chain was documented in a study of blood T cell repertoires in COVID-19. The V gene lost 4 bases and the J gene lost 4 bases, with 8 bases spanning the gap. Germline V gives CDR1 SGHRS, CDR2 YFSETQ. The CDR3 runs 12 residues. Participants were aged about 18 to 100 years from roughly 26 US areas. On this clone: This specimen includes other DNA sequences encoding the same CDR3.

The table came from immunoSEQ multiplex PCR; TCRdb's copy has only in-frame clones and leaves some out. The sample has some 300,000 clones; nearly 90% are singletons. The chain carries TRBV5-1 and TRBJ1-2; possibly TRBD1 for D (5 bases). The origin of this receptor is a woman aged 25-40 years who had recovered from COVID-19. Sequenced input: PBMCs or T cells enriched from blood (not recorded which). The CDR3 coding sequence is TGCGCCAGCAGCGAAGACAGCTATGGCTACACCTTC. Translating gives CASSEDSYGYTF. The full variable domain, its missing parts supplied by reference TRBV5-1 and TRBJ1-2, is KAGVTQTPRYLIKTRGQQVTLSCSPISGHRSVSWYQQTPGQGLQFLFEYFSETQRNKGNFPGRFSGRQFSNSRSEMNVSTLELGDSALYLCASSEDSYGYTFGSGTRLTVV.